A single sample is the source of the 31 T cell receptor beta chains below, sequenced in a study of identical twins (dated by TCRdb to the mid-2010s). Libraries were constructed by 5' RACE. Sequencer: Illumina HiSeq 2000. TCRdb reanalyzed the raw reads on its own, using fastp at Q25 for trimming and MiXCR for clone calling, and kept in-frame beta chains. Every entry covers one CDR3 protein and lists the most common genes and DNA from its rows. The sample includes 1.5 million to 2 million distinct CDR3 sequences, with about 32% observed a single time. The top ten hold about 0.25% of the sample. The sequenced sample was cord blood. Receptor source: a newborn girl in good health.

The gene calls are TRBV3-1 and TRBJ2-1; unclear D gene. The J call may be in error: the DNA end matches TRBJ2-7 better. Germline-derived CDR1 and CDR2 are LGHDT and YNNKEL (reference sequence). The CDR3 length is 16 residues. CDR3 sequence (DNA): TGTGCCAGCAGCCAAGTTACAGCGTCCCTCTACAATGAGCAGTACTTC. Its protein product is CASSQVTASLYNEQYF.

The V and J genes are TRBV20-1 and TRBJ2-1; no definite D call. CDR1 is DFQATT and CDR2 is SNEGSKA in the germline V gene (reference sequence). The CDR3 has 14 residues. Between the trimmed V and J ends, which lost 1 base and 6 bases, there was a span of 13 bases. CDR3 in amino acids: CSARGATGGNEQFF. CDR3 in DNA: TGCAGTGCTAGAGGGGCGACTGGCGGCAATGAGCAGTTCTTC.

With regard to this clonotype: The junction differs from germline at one of its ends, possibly a read error. The genes are TRBV24-1 and TRBJ2-1; TRBD1 matches at 9 bases. The germline V gene encodes CDR1 KGHDR and CDR2 SFDVKD. CDR3 length: 15 amino acids. The CDR3 protein is CATGDTRDRDNEQFF. The DNA for the CDR3 is TGTGCCACCGGTGATACCCGGGACAGGGACAATGAGCAGTTCTTC.

V gene TRBV20-1 combines with J gene TRBJ1-1, with no clear D. From germline, CDR1 is DFQATT and CDR2 SNEGSKA (reference sequence). There are 15 residues in the CDR3. V dropped 5 bases and J dropped 0 bases, with 16 bases sitting between them. CDR3: CSAVFTSLMNTEAFF. For the CDR3, the DNA is TGCAGTGCTGTATTCACCTCTCTAATGAACACTGAAGCTTTCTTT.

There are many counts of this clonotype. The rearrangement joins TRBV11-2 to TRBJ2-3, with 8 positions matching TRBD2. The ends lost 0 bases at V and 4 bases at J; junction bases unmatched: 6. The V gene's germline CDR1 is SGHAT and CDR2 FQNNGV. The CDR3 covers 16 residues. The DNA of the CDR3 is TGTGCCAGCAGCTTAGATCGATTACTAGCGGCAGATACGCAGTATTTT. It encodes CASSLDRLLAADTQYF.

This clonotype showed up many times. V and J are TRBV7-2 and TRBJ2-5; 7 nucleotides align to TRBD2. Germline V lookup: CDR1 SGHTA, CDR2 FQGNSA. V lost 3 bases, J lost 2 bases, and 3 bases stayed unmatched. The CDR3 runs 14 residues. The chain's CDR3 is CASSFRTRQETQYF. The CDR3 coding sequence is TGTGCCAGCAGCTTTCGGACTAGACAAGAGACCCAGTACTTC.

This clonotype was counted a single time. This sequence may be a read error, since a much larger clone differs from it by one base. The chain has TRBV12-3 or TRBV12-4 and TRBJ1-2; no reliable D call. There are 12 residues in the CDR3. The CDR3 loop reads CAGSLWHYGYTF. The CDR3 bases are TGTGCCGGCAGTTTATGGCACTATGGCTACACCTTC.

This rearrangement joins TRBV7-9 to TRBJ1-3, with TRBD1 as a possible D gene (6 bases). The V end lost 5 bases, the J end lost 4 bases, and 15 bases lay between the germline ends. The CDR3 is 15 amino acids. CDR1 and CDR2 from the germline V gene are SEHNR and FQNEAQ (reference sequence). CDR3 nucleotides: TGTGCCAGCAGCACCTACAGGGATCACGGAAACACCATATATTTT. Translating gives CASSTYRDHGNTIYF.

The V gene is TRBV20-1, the J gene TRBJ2-7; TRBD2 aligns across 9 bases. CDR3 length: 16 residues. J was trimmed by 5 bases and V by 2 bases; bases with no gene match: 13. The V gene's germline CDR1 is DFQATT and CDR2 SNEGSKA (reference sequence). CDR3: CSARSWDSGSSHEQYF. The CDR3 coding sequence is TGCAGTGCTAGAAGTTGGGATAGCGGGAGTTCCCACGAGCAGTACTTC.

The rearrangement joins TRBV18 to TRBJ1-2; no clear D. The CDR3 sequence is 18 residues long. V was clipped by 1 base and J by 3 bases, with 21 bases between them. From germline, CDR1 is KGHSH and CDR2 LQKENI. Here the CDR3 DNA reads TGTGCCAGCTCACCACTGGGGAGACCCTCGGCCATTCACTATGGCTACACCTTC. It translates to CASSPLGRPSAIHYGYTF.

This clonotype was counted a few times. The V gene is TRBV3-1, the J gene TRBJ2-7; TRBD1 matches 7 bases. Unmatched junction bases numbered 4, after V lost 2 bases and J lost 6 bases. Germline V CDR1 and CDR2: LGHDT, YNNKEL (reference sequence). CDR3 size: 13 residues. The CDR3: CASSQNSGGEQYF. The CDR3 nucleotides are TGTGCCAGCAGCCAAAACTCAGGGGGCGAGCAGTACTTC.

The rearrangement uses TRBV10-3 and TRBJ2-1, with TRBD2 identical over 11 bases. Germline V gene data show CDR1 as ENHRY and CDR2 as SYGVKD. V lost 2 bases, J lost 8 bases, and 14 bases stayed unmatched. CDR3 length: 18 amino acids. CDR3 sequence: CAISEPKITSGGRDEQFF. DNA for the CDR3: TGTGCCATCAGTGAGCCCAAAATCACTAGCGGGGGACGGGATGAGCAGTTCTTC.

This clonotype was observed a handful of times. The chain is built from TRBV14 and TRBJ2-3; possibly TRBD1 for D (5 bases). V was shortened by 0 bases and J by 2 bases, with 12 bases between the two germline ends. CDR3 length: 16 residues. Germline assignment: CDR1 SGHDN and CDR2 FVKESK. CDR3 sequence reads: CASSQEGARNTDTQYF. CDR3 nucleotides: TGTGCCAGCAGCCAAGAAGGGGCGCGGAACACAGATACGCAGTATTTT. The full variable domain, with the rest looked up from reference TRBV14 and TRBJ2-3, is EAGVTQFPSHSVIEKGQTVTLRCDPISGHDNLYWYRRVMGKEIKFLLHFVKESKQDESGMPNNRFLAERTGGTYSTLKVQPAELEDSGVYFCASSQEGARNTDTQYFGPGTRLTVL.

V and J are TRBV7-2 and TRBJ2-1; 7 bases align to TRBD2. The germline V gene has CDR1 SGHTA and CDR2 FQGNSA. This CDR3 region has 15 residues. The ends lost 4 bases at V and 6 bases at J; junction bases unmatched: 9. CDR3 in amino acids: CASSSPSGTTNEQFF. For the CDR3, the DNA is TGTGCCAGCAGCTCCCCGTCCGGGACTACCAATGAGCAGTTCTTC.

The rearrangement uses TRBV12-3 or TRBV12-4 and TRBJ2-7, with D unclear. V lost 3 bases, J lost 0 bases, and 12 bases lay in between. CDR3 length: 15 residues. The CDR3 nucleotides are TGTGCCAGCAGTTTCGGTGTAGGGCCCTCCTACGAGCAGTACTTC. This sequence encodes CASSFGVGPSYEQYF.

The V call is TRBV4-1, the J call TRBJ2-1; 9 bases agree with TRBD2. The DNA end favors TRBJ2-7, so the J call may be wrong. The CDR3 is 14 residues long. Germline assignment: CDR1 MGHRA and CDR2 YSYEKL. CDR3 residues: CASSPSGVLNEQYF. The DNA for the CDR3 is TGCGCCAGCAGCCCTAGCGGGGTCCTCAATGAGCAGTACTTC.

The chain combines TRBV2 with TRBJ2-7; TRBD1 matches at 7 bases. The CDR3 runs 14 residues. In germline, CDR1 is SNHLY, CDR2 FYNNEI. J gave up 3 bases and V 5 bases, and 7 bases lay outside the gene matches. The CDR3 DNA follows: TGTGCCAGCAGTTCACAGGGGTCTGTCTACGAGCAGTACTTC. Translating gives CASSSQGSVYEQYF.

The gene calls are TRBV9 and TRBJ2-3; 11 bases line up with TRBD2. CDR1 is SGDLS and CDR2 is YYNGEE in the germline V gene. V trimming: 4 bases; J trimming: 0 bases; junction bases outside the gene matches: 13. The length of the CDR3 is 19 residues. CDR3 coding DNA: TGTGCCAGCAGCAACCGACTAGCGGGGCAATTCCCTAGCACAGATACGCAGTATTTT. This sequence encodes CASSNRLAGQFPSTDTQYF.

There are a few counts of this clonotype. This sequence joins TRBV28 and TRBJ2-1, with 9 nucleotides matching TRBD2. This CDR3 region has 13 residues. Per germline, CDR1 MDHEN and CDR2 SYDVKM. With 11 bases clipped from V and 7 bases from J, the junction kept 9 bases outside the gene matches. CDR3 in amino acids: CACIAGDRNEQFF. The CDR3 DNA is TGTGCCTGCATAGCGGGAGATAGGAATGAGCAGTTCTTC. Complete variable domain (other parts from reference TRBV28 and TRBJ2-1): DVKVTQSSRYLVKRTGEKVFLECVQDMDHENMFWYRQDPGLGLRLIYFSYDVKMKEKGDIPEGYSVSREKKERFSLILESASTNQTSMYLCACIAGDRNEQFFGPGTRLTVL.

Only a few counts were recorded for this clonotype. The V gene is TRBV28, the J gene TRBJ1-1; 8 nucleotides match TRBD1. Losses at the gene ends were 0 bases for V and 0 bases for J; bases not matched to a gene: 0. Germline-derived CDR1 and CDR2 are MDHEN and SYDVKM. The CDR3 consists of 15 residues. The CDR3 sequence: CASSLWDRVNTEAFF. The CDR3 DNA sequence: TGTGCCAGCAGTTTATGGGACAGGGTGAACACTGAAGCTTTCTTT.

The table lists this clonotype with a few counts. V gene TRBV7-9 combines with J gene TRBJ2-5, with D hard to call. CDR1 and CDR2 from the germline V gene are SEHNR and FQNEAQ (reference sequence). Trimming cost V 5 bases and J 4 bases, with 11 bases left between them. The CDR3 totals 13 residues. The CDR3 DNA reads as TGTGCCAGCAGCGTCCGGTTGGGAGAGACCCAGTACTTC. Amino acid sequence: CASSVRLGETQYF.

The chain uses TRBV10-3 and TRBJ2-6; TRBD1 might be the D (6 bases). Germline V CDR1 and CDR2: ENHRY, SYGVKD. The CDR3 has 18 residues. V lost 6 bases and J 2 bases, leaving 20 bases between the germline ends. Written as DNA, the CDR3 is TGTGCCATCAGATCACACCAACAGGGAGAAGCTGGGGCCAACGTCCTGACTTTC. It specifies CAIRSHQQGEAGANVLTF.

This clonotype occurred a few times. The DNA of the CDR3 is TGCAGCGTTCCCTGGGGCAGGGAGGAGTTCTTC. It translates to CSVPWGREEFF. The chain combines TRBV29-1 with TRBJ2-1, with a tentative D call TRBD2 (6 bases). With 5 bases removed from V and 14 bases from J, the gap between germline ends came to 16 bases. Germline V lookup: CDR1 SQVTM, CDR2 ANQGSEA. The CDR3 runs 11 residues.

This clonotype has a handful of counts. This chain connects TRBV3-1 to TRBJ2-3; 8 nucleotides align to TRBD2. Germline trimming cut 0 bases from V and 6 bases from J; bases unmatched to any gene: 8. This CDR3 has 16 residues. Germline V gene lookup returns CDR1 LGHDT and CDR2 YNNKEL (reference sequence). The CDR3 nucleotides are TGTGCCAGCAGCCAAGATTTCGCGGGGGGCAGGGATACGCAGTATTTT. Its translation is CASSQDFAGGRDTQYF.

The gene calls are TRBV20-1 and TRBJ1-5; 10 bases line up with TRBD1. The germline V gene encodes CDR1 DFQATT and CDR2 SNEGSKA (reference sequence). This CDR3 has 14 residues. V dropped 6 bases and J dropped 3; count of bases not matched to a gene: 5. The CDR3, as DNA: TGCAGTGCCGCCGGACAGGGGGACAATCAGCCCCAGCATTTT. Amino acid sequence: CSAAGQGDNQPQHF.

V usage is TRBV14 and J usage is TRBJ2-7, with 8 bases lining up with TRBD2. Germline CDR1 reads SGHDN; CDR2 reads FVKESK. This CDR3 is built from 16 residues. V was pared by 4 bases and J by 3 bases, with 11 bases of the junction left unmatched. The CDR3 DNA sequence: TGTGCCAGCAGCCTCTCCCGGGGGGGCCTTCTCTACGAGCAGTACTTC. It yields the protein CASSLSRGGLLYEQYF. The full variable domain, its missing parts supplied by reference TRBV14 and TRBJ2-7, is EAGVTQFPSHSVIEKGQTVTLRCDPISGHDNLYWYRRVMGKEIKFLLHFVKESKQDESGMPNNRFLAERTGGTYSTLKVQPAELEDSGVYFCASSLSRGGLLYEQYFGPGTRLTVT.

The chain is built from TRBV2 and TRBJ1-2; no clear D. CDR3 length: 15 amino acids. Per germline, CDR1 SNHLY and CDR2 FYNNEI. Trimming removed 1 base from V and 6 bases from J, with 15 bases in between. DNA of the CDR3: TGTGCCAGCAGTGAAGGCGGCAGGCCGCCGCATGGCTACACCTTC. Translation gives CASSEGGRPPHGYTF.

This chain connects TRBV13 to TRBJ2-1; 9 bases are a match to TRBD2. The J segment lost 0 bases and the V segment lost 7 bases, leaving 4 bases of the junction unmatched. Germline V gene lookup returns CDR1 PRHDT and CDR2 FYEKMQ (reference sequence). The CDR3 sequence is 15 residues long. CDR3 sequence reads: CASTAGGNSYNEQFF. CDR3 DNA sequence: TGTGCCAGCACCGCGGGGGGGAACTCCTACAATGAGCAGTTCTTC.

This chain joins TRBV5-5 and TRBJ1-5, with TRBD1 as a possible D gene (5 bases). The CDR3 is made up of 15 amino acids. Germline V gene lookup returns CDR1 SGHKS and CDR2 YYEKEE (reference sequence). The V and J ends lost 0 bases and 5 bases respectively, with 12 bases between them. CDR3 coding DNA: TGTGCCAGCAGCTTGGAAGGGACTCTGTATCAGCCCCAGCATTTT. Protein: CASSLEGTLYQPQHF.

The chain couples TRBV3-1 to TRBJ2-3, with TRBD2 as a possible D gene (6 bases). Germline-derived CDR1 and CDR2 are LGHDT and YNNKEL (reference sequence). Deletions cut 2 bases from V and 6 bases from J, with 12 bases between. The CDR3 consists of 14 residues. The CDR3 coding sequence is TGTGCCAGCAGCCAAAGGAAGGGGAGGGATACGCAGTATTTT. Translation: CASSQRKGRDTQYF.

Of note for this clonotype: Since a much larger clone is just one base distant, this may be a read error. The chain joins TRBV12-3 or TRBV12-4 to TRBJ2-1; 9 nucleotides line up with TRBD2. The CDR3 has 16 residues. The CDR3 reads CASRTGSGSATNRELF. The CDR3 nucleotides read TGTGCCAGCAGGACGGGTAGCGGGAGCGCCACTAATCGAGAGTTATTC.